This T cell receptor (beta chain) was sequenced during a study of shared clonotypes between healthy human individuals. Over several immunoSEQ plates, each subset's genomic DNA was distributed in even portions. The data were produced by immunoSEQ multiplex PCR, yet TCRdb's version contains in-frame clones alone and is incomplete. Of about 2.3 million clones listed, 85% to 95% were seen once; the top ten hold about 0.39%. Sequenced sample: naive CD4+ T cells from PBMCs. Sample subset: CD45RA+ positively selected. The sequence derives from a man aged 18-30 years in good health. Some clones in this sample may be carry-over from other donors' samples.

CDR3: CASSLARGTEAFF. The CDR3 coding sequence is TGTGCCAGCAGTTTAGCCAGGGGCACTGAAGCTTTCTTT. This sequence joins TRBV6-1 and TRBJ1-1, with D possibly TRBD1 on 6 matching bases. V lost 5 bases to trimming and J lost 4 bases, with 11 bases between them. CDR1 is MNHNS and CDR2 is SASEGT in the germline V gene. This CDR3 is built from 13 residues.